This T cell receptor beta chain was documented in a study of vaccination and CD4 T cells after COVID-19. Study details: No peptide, an HIV-1 Nef pool, or a CEFX pool was what each control culture received.

The treatment here: roughly 10-day PBMC culture with coronavirus spike peptide pools or control peptides (ViraFEST assay). The CDR3 is 17 amino acids. J lost 2 bases, V lost 2 bases, and 9 bases had no gene match. Study outcomes and limitations: Median SARS-CoV-2-reactive clonotype numbers rose nonsignificantly, 21 to 38.

Researchers used the Oncomine TCR Beta short-read assay to sequence DNA from cultured CD4+ T cells. It was from cultured CD4+ T cells that genomic DNA was extracted. MiXCR, run by TCRdb on the PCR reads, gives a single entry per CDR3 protein. The sample shows 7,500 to 9,500 distinct CDR3 sequences, 20% to 25% of them seen only once. Note on this clonotype: Its antigen remains unidentified.

The sample was CD4+ T cells from blood, cultured in vitro, taken after SARS-CoV-2 vaccination. This receptor was identified in a human donor who had recovered from COVID-19. The chain links TRBV12-3 or TRBV12-4 to TRBJ2-5; 9 positions match TRBD1. CDR3 DNA sequence: TGTGCCAGCAGTTTATCAAGGGACAGGGTAGGGCAAGAGACCCAGTACTTC. Translation gives CASSLSRDRVGQETQYF.